The 8 T cell receptor beta chains below were found in one sample sequenced in a study of T cell repertoires in cytomegalovirus infection. TCRdb passed the reads through MiXCR, listing each CDR3 protein once. The sample shows approximately 500,000 distinct CDR3 sequences, 16% of them seen only once. Sequences were obtained from CD8+ T cells from PBMCs. The receptors shown here come from a human donor in good health (CMV status not recorded). Some clones in this sample may be carry-over from other donors' samples.

This clonotype was found many times. The V gene is TRBV9, the J gene TRBJ1-1, with D perhaps TRBD1 (5 bases). Germline-derived CDR1 and CDR2 are SGDLS and YYNGEE. The CDR3 covers 13 residues. Deletions cut 2 bases from V and 1 base from J, with 6 bases between. DNA of the CDR3: TGTGCCAGCAGCGTGGGGACGAACACTGAAGCTTTCTTT. As protein: CASSVGTNTEAFF.

This clonotype appeared a few times. This sequence joins TRBV7-9 and TRBJ2-7, with 7 positions matching TRBD1. The CDR3 covers 13 residues. V lost 6 bases and J lost 3; bases outside the gene matches: 5. Germline loops: CDR1 SEHNR, CDR2 FQNEAQ (reference sequence). CDR3 sequence (DNA): TGTGCCAGCAGTCAGACAGGGAACTACGAGCAGTACTTC. The encoded protein is CASSQTGNYEQYF. The full variable domain, in which reference TRBV7-9 and TRBJ2-7 provide the parts outside the CDR3, is DTGVSQNPRHKITKRGQNVTFRCDPISEHNRLYWYRQTLGQGPEFLTYFQNEAQLEKSRLLSDRFSAERPKGSFSTLEIQRTEQGDSAMYLCASSQTGNYEQYFGPGTRLTVT.

Remarks on this clonotype: This sequence may be a read error, since a much larger clone differs from it by one base. The V gene is TRBV12-3 or TRBV12-4, the J gene TRBJ2-7, with 7 bases lining up with TRBD2. The CDR3 is 14 residues long. CDR3 sequence: CASGLRRESYEQYF. The CDR3 DNA follows: TGTGCCAGCGGTTTAAGGCGGGAGTCCTACGAGCAGTACTTC.

This clonotype was observed at least ten times. The chain recombines TRBV27 with TRBJ2-2; TRBD1 aligns across 8 bases. The CDR3 contains 17 residues. V trimming: 5 bases; J trimming: 3 bases; junction bases outside the gene matches: 11. Germline assignment: CDR1 MNHEY and CDR2 SMNVEV (reference sequence). CDR3 in DNA: TGTGCCAGCAGTACCCGGACAGGGTTGGTACACACCGGGGAGCTGTTTTTT. It is translated as CASSTRTGLVHTGELFF.

This clonotype has ten or more counts. The chain uses TRBV12-3 or TRBV12-4 and TRBJ2-7; TRBD1 agrees at 9 bases. This CDR3 is built from 13 residues. Germline trimming cut 6 bases from V and 2 bases from J; bases unmatched to any gene: 2. The CDR3 protein is CASRQGATYEQYF. As DNA, the CDR3 is TGTGCCAGCAGACAGGGGGCGACCTACGAGCAGTACTTC.

At least ten counts were recorded for this clonotype. The rearrangement uses TRBV7-6 and TRBJ2-1, with 12 bases identical to TRBD2. Germline V lookup: CDR1 SGHVS, CDR2 FNYEAQ. The CDR3 runs to 16 residues. With 3 bases clipped from V and 4 bases from J, the junction kept 4 bases outside the gene matches. CDR3 loop: CASSLTSGGRYNEQFF. Written as DNA, the CDR3 is TGTGCCAGCAGCTTGACTAGCGGGGGCAGATACAATGAGCAGTTCTTC.

This clonotype appeared many times. The V gene is TRBV7-3, the J gene TRBJ2-3; TRBD1 or TRBD2 may be the D gene (7 bases each). Trimming stripped 5 bases from V and 4 bases from J, with 28 bases between. This CDR3 comprises 19 residues. Germline-derived CDR1 and CDR2 are SGHTA and FQGTGA. The CDR3 coding sequence is TGTGCCAGCAGCCCAACCGGGAGGACAGGTTGGGGGGGGGCAGATACGCAGTATTTT. This gives the protein CASSPTGRTGWGGADTQYF.

Many counts were recorded for this clonotype. The chain is built from TRBV7-9 and TRBJ2-5; D not resolved. The germline gives CDR1 SEHNR, CDR2 FQNEAQ (reference sequence). This CDR3 has 14 residues. V shed 5 bases and J shed 1 base, with 11 bases lying between them. CDR3: CASSATLLQETQYF. The CDR3, as DNA: TGTGCCAGCAGCGCCACCCTACTCCAAGAGACCCAGTACTTC.